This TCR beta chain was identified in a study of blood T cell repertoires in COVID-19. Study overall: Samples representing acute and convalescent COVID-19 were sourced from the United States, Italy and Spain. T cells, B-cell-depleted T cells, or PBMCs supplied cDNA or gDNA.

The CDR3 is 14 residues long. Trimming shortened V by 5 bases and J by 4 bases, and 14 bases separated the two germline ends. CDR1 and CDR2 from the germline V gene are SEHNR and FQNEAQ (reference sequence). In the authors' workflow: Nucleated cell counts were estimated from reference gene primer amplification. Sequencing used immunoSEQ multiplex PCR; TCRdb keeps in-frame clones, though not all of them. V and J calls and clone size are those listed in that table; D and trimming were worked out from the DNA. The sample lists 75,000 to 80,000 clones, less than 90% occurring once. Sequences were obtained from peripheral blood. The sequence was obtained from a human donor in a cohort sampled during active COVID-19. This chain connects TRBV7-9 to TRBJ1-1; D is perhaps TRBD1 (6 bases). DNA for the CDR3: TGTGCCAGCAGCGCACAGGGTGGGAGCACTGAAGCTTTCTTT. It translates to CASSAQGGSTEAFF.